These 3 T cell receptor beta chains were sequenced from one sample in a study of T cell changes during pregnancy in multiple sclerosis. Profiled with immunoSEQ multiplex PCR; TCRdb holds only in-frame clones, not every one. This table has tens of thousands of clones, 80% to 95% appearing once. The starting material was peripheral blood, obtained before pregnancy. The receptors come from a female donor with multiple sclerosis, enrolled in a pregnancy study.

This chain uses TRBV5-4 with TRBJ2-2; tentative D call: TRBD1 (6 bases). The CDR3 is 16 amino acids. Deletions cut 3 bases from V and 7 bases from J, with 19 bases between. Germline CDR1 and CDR2: SGHNT and YYREEE (reference sequence). CDR3 region: CASSSGRAGAIGELFF. The CDR3 DNA is TGTGCCAGCAGCTCCGGTCGAGCAGGGGCGATCGGGGAGCTGTTTTTT. Variable domain in full (rest from reference TRBV5-4 and TRBJ2-2): ETGVTQSPTHLIKTRGQQVTLRCSSQSGHNTVSWYQQALGQGPQFIFQYYREEENGRGNFPPRFSGLQFPNYSSELNVNALELDDSALYLCASSSGRAGAIGELFFGEGSRLTVL.

This chain uses TRBV10-1 with TRBJ1-1, with TRBD1 as a possible D gene (5 bases). Between the trimmed V and J ends, which lost 5 bases and 13 bases, there was a span of 20 bases. The germline V gene encodes CDR1 WNHNN and CDR2 SYGVQD (reference sequence). This CDR3 comprises 13 residues. CDR3 nucleotides: TGCGCCAGCAGTCCCCCCAGTGGGGGGTATGTTTTCTTT. Residues: CASSPPSGGYVFF.

The chain carries TRBV7-2 and TRBJ1-2, with 7 bases aligning to TRBD1. This CDR3 spans 15 amino acids. The V and J ends lost 1 base and 4 bases, in that order; junction bases with no gene match: 6. Germline lookup yields CDR1 SGHTA and CDR2 FQGNSA. The CDR3: CASSLDRDRVYGYTF. The CDR3 region has the DNA TGTGCCAGCAGCTTAGACCGTGACAGGGTCTATGGCTACACCTTC. The full variable domain, completed using reference TRBV7-2 and TRBJ1-2, is GAGVSQSPSNKVTEKGKDVELRCDPISGHTALYWYRQSLGQGLEFLIYFQGNSAPDKSGLPSDRFSAERTGGSVSTLTIQRTQQEDSAVYLCASSLDRDRVYGYTFGSGTRLTVV.